Included here is one T cell receptor (beta chain) sequence, with context. The data were obtained in a study of blood T cell repertoires in COVID-19. CDR3 size: 14 residues. The ends were cut back, 6 bases at V and 4 bases at J, with 16 bases in the middle. Germline V CDR1 and CDR2: SGHAT, FQNNGV. Libraries were prepared by immunoSEQ multiplex PCR; TCRdb keeps only in-frame clonotypes and omits some of them. Of roughly 250,000 clones in the sample, around 88% were seen once. The J gene is TRBJ2-7, the V gene TRBV11-2; TRBD1 is a possible D gene (6 bases). The clonotype comes from a woman aged 40 to 50 with acute COVID-19. Sequencing input: PBMCs or T cells enriched from blood (not recorded which). This CDR3 is CASRVLGGSYEQYF. As DNA, the CDR3 is TGTGCCAGCAGGGTCCTAGGGGGATCGTACGAGCAGTACTTC.